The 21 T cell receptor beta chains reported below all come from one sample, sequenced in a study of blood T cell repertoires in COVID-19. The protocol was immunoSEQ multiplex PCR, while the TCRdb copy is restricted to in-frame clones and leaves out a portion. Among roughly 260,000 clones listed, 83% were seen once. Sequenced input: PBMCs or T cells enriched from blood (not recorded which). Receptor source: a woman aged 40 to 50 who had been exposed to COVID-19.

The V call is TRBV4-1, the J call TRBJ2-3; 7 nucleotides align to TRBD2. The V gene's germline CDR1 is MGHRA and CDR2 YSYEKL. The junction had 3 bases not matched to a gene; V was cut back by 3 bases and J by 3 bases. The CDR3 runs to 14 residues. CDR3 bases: TGCGCCAGCAGCCAGCAGCGGGGAACAGATACGCAGTATTTT. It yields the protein CASSQQRGTDTQYF.

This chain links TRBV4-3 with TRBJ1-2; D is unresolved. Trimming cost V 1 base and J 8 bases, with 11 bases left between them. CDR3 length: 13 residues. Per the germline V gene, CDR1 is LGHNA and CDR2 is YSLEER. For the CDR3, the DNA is TGCGCCAGCAGCCAAGGTAGTCGGGGAGGCTACACCTTC. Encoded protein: CASSQGSRGGYTF.

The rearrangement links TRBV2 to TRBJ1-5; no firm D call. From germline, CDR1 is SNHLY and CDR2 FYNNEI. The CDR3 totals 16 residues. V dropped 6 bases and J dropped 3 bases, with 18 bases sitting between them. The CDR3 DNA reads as TGTGCCAGCAGCATAACGCCTCGGGTGGTCAATCAGCCCCAGCATTTT. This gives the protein CASSITPRVVNQPQHF.

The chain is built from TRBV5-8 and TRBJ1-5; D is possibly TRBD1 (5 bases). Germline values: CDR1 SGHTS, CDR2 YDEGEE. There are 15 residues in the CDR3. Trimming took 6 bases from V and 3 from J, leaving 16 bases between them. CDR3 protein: CASTGRGGPNQPQHF. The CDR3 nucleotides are TGTGCCAGCACCGGGAGGGGCGGACCCAATCAGCCCCAGCATTTT.

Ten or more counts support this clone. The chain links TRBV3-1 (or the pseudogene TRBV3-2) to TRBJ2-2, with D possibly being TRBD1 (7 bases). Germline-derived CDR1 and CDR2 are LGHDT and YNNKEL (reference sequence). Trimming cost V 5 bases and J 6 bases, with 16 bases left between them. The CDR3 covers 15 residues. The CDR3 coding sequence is TGTGCCAGCAGCTTGGCGTCAGGGGGGTCCGGGGAGCTGTTTTTT. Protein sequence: CASSLASGGSGELFF.

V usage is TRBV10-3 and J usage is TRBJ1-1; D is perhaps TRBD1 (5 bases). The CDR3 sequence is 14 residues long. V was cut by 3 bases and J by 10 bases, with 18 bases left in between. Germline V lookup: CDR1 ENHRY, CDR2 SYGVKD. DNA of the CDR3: TGTGCCATCAGTGATGAAGGGGCCAAGCGGGGAGCTTTCTTT. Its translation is CAISDEGAKRGAFF.

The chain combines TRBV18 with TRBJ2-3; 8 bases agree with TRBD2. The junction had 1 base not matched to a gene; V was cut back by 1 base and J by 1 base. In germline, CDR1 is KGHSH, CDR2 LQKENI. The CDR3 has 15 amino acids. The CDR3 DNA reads TGTGCCAGCTCACCACTTAGCGGGGGCACAGATACGCAGTATTTT. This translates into CASSPLSGGTDTQYF.

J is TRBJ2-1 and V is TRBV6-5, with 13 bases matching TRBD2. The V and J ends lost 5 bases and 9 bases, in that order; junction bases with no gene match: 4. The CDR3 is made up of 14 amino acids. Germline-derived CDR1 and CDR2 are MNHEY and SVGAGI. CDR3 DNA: TGTGCCAGCAGTACTAGCGGGGGGGCGGGTGAGCAGTTCTTC. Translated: CASSTSGGAGEQFF.

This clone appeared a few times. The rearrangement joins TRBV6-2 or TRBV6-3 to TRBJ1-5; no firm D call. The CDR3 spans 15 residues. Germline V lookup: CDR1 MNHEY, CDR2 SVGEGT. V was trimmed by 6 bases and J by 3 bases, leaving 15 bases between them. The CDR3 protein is CASSKREGVNQPQHF. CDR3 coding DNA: TGTGCCAGCAGCAAGCGGGAGGGAGTCAATCAGCCCCAGCATTTT.

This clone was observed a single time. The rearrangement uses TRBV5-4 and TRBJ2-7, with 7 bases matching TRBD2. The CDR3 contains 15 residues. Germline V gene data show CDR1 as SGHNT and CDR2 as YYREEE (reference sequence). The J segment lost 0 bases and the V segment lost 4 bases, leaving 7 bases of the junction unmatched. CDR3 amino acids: CASSLEGGNSYEQYF. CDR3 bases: TGTGCCAGCAGCCTCGAGGGAGGGAACTCCTACGAGCAGTACTTC.

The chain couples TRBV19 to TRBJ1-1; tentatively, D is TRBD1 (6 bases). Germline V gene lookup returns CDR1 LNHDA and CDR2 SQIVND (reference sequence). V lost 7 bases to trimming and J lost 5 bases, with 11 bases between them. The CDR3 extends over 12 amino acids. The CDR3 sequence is CASNLRGTEAFF. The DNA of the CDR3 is TGTGCCAGTAATTTGAGGGGGACTGAAGCTTTCTTT.

The CDR3 DNA sequence: TGTGCCAGCAGCTTACTAGGGACAGGATACAATGAGCAGTTCTTC. Amino acid sequence: CASSLLGTGYNEQFF. V is TRBV7-2 and J is TRBJ2-1, with 8 bases that match TRBD1. The germline V gene encodes CDR1 SGHTA and CDR2 FQGNSA. The CDR3 is made up of 15 amino acids. The V segment lost 2 bases and the J segment 4 bases; nucleotides outside the gene matches: 4.

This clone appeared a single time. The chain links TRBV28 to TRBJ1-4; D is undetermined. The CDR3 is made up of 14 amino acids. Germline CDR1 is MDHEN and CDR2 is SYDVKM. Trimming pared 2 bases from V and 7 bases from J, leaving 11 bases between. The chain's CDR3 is CASSLGPQPEKLFF. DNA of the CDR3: TGTGCCAGCAGTTTAGGGCCTCAACCTGAAAAACTGTTTTTT.

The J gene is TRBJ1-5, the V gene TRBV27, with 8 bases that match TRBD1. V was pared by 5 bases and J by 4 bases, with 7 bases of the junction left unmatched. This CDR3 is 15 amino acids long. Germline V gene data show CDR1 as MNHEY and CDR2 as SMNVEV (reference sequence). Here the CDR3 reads CASSGQGAQNQPQHF. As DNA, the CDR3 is TGTGCCAGCAGTGGGCAGGGGGCGCAGAATCAGCCCCAGCATTTT.

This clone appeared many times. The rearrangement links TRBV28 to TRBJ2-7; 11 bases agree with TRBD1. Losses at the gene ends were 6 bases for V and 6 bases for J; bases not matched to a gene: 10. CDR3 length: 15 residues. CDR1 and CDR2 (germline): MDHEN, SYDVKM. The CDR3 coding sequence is TGTGCCAGCAGACGTCGGACAGGGGGCTCGGGCGAGCAGTACTTC. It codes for CASRRRTGGSGEQYF. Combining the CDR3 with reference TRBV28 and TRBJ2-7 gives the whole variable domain DVKVTQSSRYLVKRTGEKVFLECVQDMDHENMFWYRQDPGLGLRLIYFSYDVKMKEKGDIPEGYSVSREKKERFSLILESASTNQTSMYLCASRRRTGGSGEQYFGPGTRLTVT.

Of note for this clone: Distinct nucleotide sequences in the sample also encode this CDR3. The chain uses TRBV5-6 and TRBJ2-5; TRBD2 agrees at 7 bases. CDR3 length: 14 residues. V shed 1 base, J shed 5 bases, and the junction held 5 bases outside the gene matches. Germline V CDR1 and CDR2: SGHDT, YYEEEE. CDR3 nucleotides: TGTGCCAGCAGCTTGCCGGGGGAGGGGGAGACCCAGTACTTC. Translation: CASSLPGEGETQYF.

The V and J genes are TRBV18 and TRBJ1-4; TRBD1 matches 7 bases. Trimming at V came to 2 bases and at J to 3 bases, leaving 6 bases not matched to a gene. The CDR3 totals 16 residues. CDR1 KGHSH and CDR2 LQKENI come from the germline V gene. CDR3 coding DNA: TGTGCCAGCTCACCAAGGACAGGCCCTTCTAATGAAAAACTGTTTTTT. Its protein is CASSPRTGPSNEKLFF.

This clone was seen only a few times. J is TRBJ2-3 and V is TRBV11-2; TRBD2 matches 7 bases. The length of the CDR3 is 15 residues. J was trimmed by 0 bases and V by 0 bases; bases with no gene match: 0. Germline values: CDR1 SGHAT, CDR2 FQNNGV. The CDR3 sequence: CASSLDGGSTDTQYF. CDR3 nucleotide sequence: TGTGCCAGCAGCTTAGACGGGGGGAGCACAGATACGCAGTATTTT.

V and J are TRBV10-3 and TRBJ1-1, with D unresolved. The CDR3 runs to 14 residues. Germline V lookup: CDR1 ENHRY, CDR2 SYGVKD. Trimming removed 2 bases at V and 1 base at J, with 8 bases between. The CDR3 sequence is CAISEGLQNTEAFF. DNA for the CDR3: TGTGCCATCAGTGAGGGGCTACAGAACACTGAAGCTTTCTTT.

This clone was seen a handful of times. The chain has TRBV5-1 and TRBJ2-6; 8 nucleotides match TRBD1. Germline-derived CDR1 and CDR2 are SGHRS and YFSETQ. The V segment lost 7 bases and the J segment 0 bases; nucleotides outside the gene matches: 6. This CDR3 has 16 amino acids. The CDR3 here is CASGQGYGSGANVLTF. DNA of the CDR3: TGCGCCAGCGGACAGGGTTACGGCTCTGGGGCCAACGTCCTGACTTTC.

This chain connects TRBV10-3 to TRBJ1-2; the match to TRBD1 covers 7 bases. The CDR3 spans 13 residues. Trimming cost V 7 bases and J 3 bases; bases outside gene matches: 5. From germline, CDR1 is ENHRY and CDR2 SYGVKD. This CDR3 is CAITPDRDYGYTF. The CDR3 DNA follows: TGTGCCATCACTCCAGACAGGGACTATGGCTACACCTTC.